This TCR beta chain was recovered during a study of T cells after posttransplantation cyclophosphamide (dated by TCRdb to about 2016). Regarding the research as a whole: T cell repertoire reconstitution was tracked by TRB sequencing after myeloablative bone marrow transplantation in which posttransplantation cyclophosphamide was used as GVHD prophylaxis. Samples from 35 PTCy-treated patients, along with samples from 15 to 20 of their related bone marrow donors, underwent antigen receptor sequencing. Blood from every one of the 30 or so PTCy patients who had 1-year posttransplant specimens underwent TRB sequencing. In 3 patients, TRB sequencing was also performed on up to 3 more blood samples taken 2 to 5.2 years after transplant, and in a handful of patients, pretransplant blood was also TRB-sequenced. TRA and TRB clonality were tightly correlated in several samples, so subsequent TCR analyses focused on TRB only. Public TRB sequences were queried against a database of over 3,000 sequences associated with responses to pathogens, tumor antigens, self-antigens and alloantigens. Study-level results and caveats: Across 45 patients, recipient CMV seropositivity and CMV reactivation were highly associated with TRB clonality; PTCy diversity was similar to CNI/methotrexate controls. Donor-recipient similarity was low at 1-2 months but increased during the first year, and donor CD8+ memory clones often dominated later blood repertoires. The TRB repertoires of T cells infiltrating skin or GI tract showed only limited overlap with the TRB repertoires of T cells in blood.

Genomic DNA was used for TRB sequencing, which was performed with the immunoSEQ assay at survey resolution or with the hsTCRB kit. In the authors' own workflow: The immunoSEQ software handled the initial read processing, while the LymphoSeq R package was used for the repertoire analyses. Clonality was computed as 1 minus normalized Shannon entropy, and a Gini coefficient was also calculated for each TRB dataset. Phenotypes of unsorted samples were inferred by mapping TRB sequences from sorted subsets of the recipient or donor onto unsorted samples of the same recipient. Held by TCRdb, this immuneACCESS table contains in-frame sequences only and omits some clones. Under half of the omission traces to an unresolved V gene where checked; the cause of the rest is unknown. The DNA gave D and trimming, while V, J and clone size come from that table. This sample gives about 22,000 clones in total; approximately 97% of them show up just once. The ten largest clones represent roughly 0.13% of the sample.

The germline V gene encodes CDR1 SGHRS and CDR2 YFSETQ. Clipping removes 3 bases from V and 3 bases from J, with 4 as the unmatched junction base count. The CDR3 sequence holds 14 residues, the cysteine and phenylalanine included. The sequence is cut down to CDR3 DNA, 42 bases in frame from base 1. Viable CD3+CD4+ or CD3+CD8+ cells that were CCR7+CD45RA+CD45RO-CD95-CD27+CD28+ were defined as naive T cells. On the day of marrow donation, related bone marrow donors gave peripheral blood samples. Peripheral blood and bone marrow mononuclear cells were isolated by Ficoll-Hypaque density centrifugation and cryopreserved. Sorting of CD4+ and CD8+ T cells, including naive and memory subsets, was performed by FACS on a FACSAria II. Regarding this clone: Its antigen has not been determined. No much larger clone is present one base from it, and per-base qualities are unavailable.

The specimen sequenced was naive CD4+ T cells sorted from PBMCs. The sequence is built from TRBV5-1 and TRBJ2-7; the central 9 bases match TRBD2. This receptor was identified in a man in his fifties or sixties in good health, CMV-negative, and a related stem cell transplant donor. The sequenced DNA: TGCGCCAGCAGCTACGGGACTAGCCTCTACGAGCAGTACTTC. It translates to CASSYGTSLYEQYF. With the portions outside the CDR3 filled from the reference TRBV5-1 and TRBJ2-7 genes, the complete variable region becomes KAGVTQTPRYLIKTRGQQVTLSCSPISGHRSVSWYQQTPGQGLQFLFEYFSETQRNKGNFPGRFSGRQFSNSRSEMNVSTLELGDSALYLCASSYGTSLYEQYFGPGTRLTVT.